This passage covers 26 T cell receptor beta chains from one sample sequenced in a study of T cell changes during pregnancy in multiple sclerosis. This table comes from immunoSEQ multiplex PCR, and its TCRdb copy is limited to in-frame clones, with some not included. Of 55,000 to 70,000 clones in the sample, approximately 89% were seen once. The specimen was peripheral blood, collected after pregnancy. The receptors were sampled from a female donor with multiple sclerosis, enrolled in a pregnancy study.

The rearrangement links TRBV5-6 to TRBJ2-5; 7 bases fit TRBD2. Germline CDR1 SGHDT, CDR2 YYEEEE. Trimming at V came to 4 bases and at J to 3 bases, leaving 9 bases not matched to a gene. This CDR3 is built from 15 residues. In nucleotides, the CDR3 is TGTGCCAGCAGCCCGGGGGGACCCCCTGAAGAGACCCAGTACTTC. Protein sequence: CASSPGGPPEETQYF.

As to this clone: Other DNA sequences in this sample translate to the same CDR3. J is TRBJ1-1 and V is TRBV7-9, with 8 bases that match TRBD1. The ends lost 5 bases at V and 4 bases at J; junction bases unmatched: 6. The CDR3 length is 14 residues. CDR1 is SEHNR and CDR2 is FQNEAQ in the germline V gene (reference sequence). The CDR3 DNA sequence: TGTGCCAGCAGCAAACAGGGGGGCAGCACTGAAGCTTTCTTT. Its translation: CASSKQGGSTEAFF.

This clone was observed a handful of times. The CDR3 DNA is TGTGCCAGCAGCTTGGACAGAACCCCCTCCTACGAGCAGTACTTC. This sequence encodes CASSLDRTPSYEQYF. The chain carries TRBV5-4 and TRBJ2-7; D gene uncertain. This CDR3 region has 15 residues. Germline V gives CDR1 SGHNT, CDR2 YYREEE (reference sequence). The germline V and J ends were trimmed by 0 bases and 0 bases, with 10 bases remaining between them.

This sequence joins TRBV29-1 and TRBJ2-5; 7 nucleotides agree with TRBD2. V shed 7 bases, J shed 2 bases, and the junction held 4 bases outside the gene matches. The CDR3 contains 12 residues. Per the germline V gene, CDR1 is SQVTM and CDR2 is ANQGSEA. This CDR3 is CSGWTRQETQYF. As DNA, the CDR3 is TGCAGCGGCTGGACTAGGCAAGAGACCCAGTACTTC.

The chain uses TRBV5-1 and TRBJ1-2; tentatively, D is TRBD1 (5 bases). This CDR3 contains 14 residues. Germline CDR1 is SGHRS and CDR2 is YFSETQ. Trimming pared 2 bases from V and 4 bases from J, leaving 12 bases between. CDR3 coding DNA: TGCGCCAGCAGCTTACGGCAGGGTCCCTATGGCTACACCTTC. This codes for CASSLRQGPYGYTF.

This sequence joins TRBV28 and TRBJ1-4; the match to TRBD1 covers 9 bases. The ends lost 6 bases at V and 8 bases at J; junction bases unmatched: 10. From germline, CDR1 is MDHEN and CDR2 SYDVKM. The CDR3 covers 15 residues. For the CDR3, the DNA is TGTGCCAGCAGCGTCCCGGGACAGGGAGGGGAAAAACTGTTTTTT. Amino acids: CASSVPGQGGEKLFF. Supplemented by reference TRBV28 and TRBJ1-4, the full variable domain reads DVKVTQSSRYLVKRTGEKVFLECVQDMDHENMFWYRQDPGLGLRLIYFSYDVKMKEKGDIPEGYSVSREKKERFSLILESASTNQTSMYLCASSVPGQGGEKLFFGSGTQLSVL.

This chain links TRBV2 with TRBJ2-3; D perhaps matches TRBD2 (5 bases). The CDR3 is made up of 14 amino acids. Germline CDR1 SNHLY, CDR2 FYNNEI. V lost 6 bases and J lost 2, with 12 bases in between. The CDR3 is CASRDFLFTDTQYF. The DNA for the CDR3 is TGTGCCAGCAGGGACTTCTTGTTCACAGATACGCAGTATTTT.

V and J are TRBV4-1 and TRBJ2-5; 8 nucleotides align to TRBD1. CDR1 and CDR2 from the germline V gene are MGHRA and YSYEKL. The V gene end was trimmed by 2 bases and the J gene end by 3 bases; junction bases not matched to a gene: 2. The CDR3 loop spans 14 amino acids. The CDR3 region is CASSQTGGKETQYF. DNA for the CDR3: TGCGCCAGCAGCCAAACAGGGGGAAAAGAGACCCAGTACTTC.

This chain connects TRBV5-1 to TRBJ1-2; D ambiguous. The CDR3 spans 13 residues. Per germline, CDR1 SGHRS and CDR2 YFSETQ. V lost 4 bases, J lost 3 bases, and 10 bases lay in between. The CDR3, as DNA: TGCGCCAGCAGCACCAGCGTGGACTATGGCTACACCTTC. This gives the protein CASSTSVDYGYTF.

V and J are TRBV5-6 and TRBJ1-2; 7 nucleotides agree with TRBD1. The V segment lost 4 bases and the J segment 4 bases; nucleotides outside the gene matches: 19. CDR1 and CDR2 from the germline V gene are SGHDT and YYEEEE. This CDR3 spans 18 amino acids. CDR3 sequence (DNA): TGTGCCAGCAGCGCGCCCGTCGTCGTGACAGGGTGGGGCTATGGCTACACCTTC. Residues: CASSAPVVVTGWGYGYTF.

The chain uses TRBV11-2 and TRBJ2-5, with TRBD2 as a possible D gene (5 bases). The germline V and J ends were trimmed by 1 base and 5 bases, with 14 bases remaining between them. Germline-derived CDR1 and CDR2 are SGHAT and FQNNGV. This CDR3 has 15 residues. The CDR3 nucleotides read TGTGCCAGCAGCTTAGGGTCTAGTACGGGGGAGACCCAGTACTTC. Amino acid sequence: CASSLGSSTGETQYF.

The rearrangement uses TRBV10-3 and TRBJ2-2; 8 bases are shared with TRBD2. The ends lost 10 bases at V and 4 bases at J; junction bases unmatched: 8. Germline CDR1 and CDR2: ENHRY and SYGVKD. This CDR3 contains 14 residues. The CDR3 DNA is TGTGCCACCATTAGCGGGGAGAGCACCGGGGAGCTGTTTTTT. It is translated as CATISGESTGELFF.

The gene calls are TRBV7-9 and TRBJ2-7; 8 bases line up with TRBD1. The CDR3 runs to 15 residues. V lost 4 bases to trimming and J lost 3 bases; unmatched junction nucleotides: 8. Germline-derived CDR1 and CDR2 are SEHNR and FQNEAQ (reference sequence). CDR3 residues: CASSYVRDRNYEQYF. CDR3 DNA: TGTGCCAGCAGCTACGTTAGGGACAGGAACTACGAGCAGTACTTC. The whole variable domain, remainder taken from reference TRBV7-9 and TRBJ2-7, is DTGVSQNPRHKITKRGQNVTFRCDPISEHNRLYWYRQTLGQGPEFLTYFQNEAQLEKSRLLSDRFSAERPKGSFSTLEIQRTEQGDSAMYLCASSYVRDRNYEQYFGPGTRLTVT.

The V gene is TRBV7-9, the J gene TRBJ1-2; D is possibly TRBD1 (6 bases). Trimming cost V 2 bases and J 6 bases, with 10 bases left between them. The CDR3 consists of 13 residues. Germline lookup yields CDR1 SEHNR and CDR2 FQNEAQ (reference sequence). The CDR3, as DNA: TGTGCCAGCAGCTTACAGGGGCGCGATGGCTACACCTTC. It specifies CASSLQGRDGYTF.

The genes are TRBV7-9 and TRBJ1-1; 8 nucleotides agree with TRBD1. The CDR3 is made up of 14 amino acids. With 3 bases clipped from V and 4 bases from J, the junction kept 4 bases outside the gene matches. Germline CDR1 SEHNR, CDR2 FQNEAQ (reference sequence). The DNA of the CDR3 is TGTGCCAGCAGCTTGATAACAGGGGGCACTGAAGCTTTCTTT. Its translation is CASSLITGGTEAFF. Drawing the rest from reference TRBV7-9 and TRBJ1-1, the complete variable domain is DTGVSQNPRHKITKRGQNVTFRCDPISEHNRLYWYRQTLGQGPEFLTYFQNEAQLEKSRLLSDRFSAERPKGSFSTLEIQRTEQGDSAMYLCASSLITGGTEAFFGQGTRLTVV.

The chain uses TRBV11-2 and TRBJ1-3, with D possibly matching TRBD1 (5 bases). Germline-derived CDR1 and CDR2 are SGHAT and FQNNGV. This CDR3 has 14 residues. V shed 2 bases and J shed 8 bases, with 13 bases lying between them. The CDR3 coding sequence is TGTGCCAGCAGCTTAATAGGGACGGGAGACACCATATATTTT. Translating it yields CASSLIGTGDTIYF.

The chain carries TRBV7-9 and TRBJ2-6; D not certain. Trimming stripped 5 bases from V and 0 bases from J, with 11 bases between. CDR3 length: 16 amino acids. Germline CDR1 is SEHNR and CDR2 is FQNEAQ (reference sequence). Here the CDR3 reads CASSLHRHSGANVLTF. In DNA, the CDR3 is TGTGCCAGCAGCCTTCACCGACACTCTGGGGCCAACGTCCTGACTTTC. Variable domain in full (rest from reference TRBV7-9 and TRBJ2-6): DTGVSQNPRHKITKRGQNVTFRCDPISEHNRLYWYRQTLGQGPEFLTYFQNEAQLEKSRLLSDRFSAERPKGSFSTLEIQRTEQGDSAMYLCASSLHRHSGANVLTFGAGSRLTVL.

The genes are TRBV7-2 and TRBJ2-7; 7 bases match TRBD2. The CDR3 extends over 14 amino acids. The germline CDR1 and CDR2 sequences are SGHTA and FQGNSA. Unmatched junction bases numbered 6, after V lost 5 bases and J lost 2 bases. The CDR3 nucleotides read TGTGCCAGCAGCCCGCGGGGGTTAACCTACGAGCAGTACTTC. Residues: CASSPRGLTYEQYF.

J is TRBJ2-5 and V is TRBV6-5; 8 nucleotides match TRBD1. The CDR3 spans 14 residues. V trimming: 6 bases; J trimming: 4 bases; junction bases outside the gene matches: 7. Germline-derived CDR1 and CDR2 are MNHEY and SVGAGI. The CDR3 reads CASRQTGQGETQYF. CDR3 bases: TGTGCCAGCAGGCAAACCGGACAGGGAGAGACCCAGTACTTC.

The chain uses TRBV29-1 and TRBJ2-7; possible D gene TRBD1, 6 bases. Germline values: CDR1 SQVTM, CDR2 ANQGSEA. V shed 7 bases and J shed 3 bases, with 19 bases lying between them. The CDR3 covers 14 residues. CDR3 sequence: CSASSGVGVYEQYF. The CDR3 region has the DNA TGCAGCGCCAGTTCAGGGGTGGGGGTCTACGAGCAGTACTTC.

V and J are TRBV5-1 and TRBJ2-5, with no clear D. Looked up from germline, CDR1 is SGHRS and CDR2 is YFSETQ. V lost 6 bases to trimming and J lost 5 bases, with 17 bases between them. The CDR3 extends over 14 amino acids. DNA for the CDR3: TGCGCCAGCACCTTACGATTGGTCGGGGAGACCCAGTACTTC. Its translation: CASTLRLVGETQYF.

J is TRBJ2-1 and V is TRBV2, with 9 bases fitting TRBD1. This CDR3 comprises 15 residues. The junction had 11 bases not matched to a gene; V was cut back by 3 bases and J by 11 bases. CDR1 SNHLY and CDR2 FYNNEI come from the germline V gene. CDR3 loop: CASSDLGQGTSKQFF. The CDR3 DNA is TGTGCCAGCAGTGATTTGGGACAGGGTACCAGTAAGCAGTTCTTC.

V and J are TRBV13 and TRBJ2-7; TRBD2 matches at 7 bases. The junction had 7 bases not matched to a gene; V was cut back by 3 bases and J by 5 bases. Per the germline V gene, CDR1 is PRHDT and CDR2 is FYEKMQ (reference sequence). This CDR3 contains 14 residues. The CDR3 here is CASSFRTRYHEQYF. The CDR3 coding sequence is TGTGCCAGCAGCTTTAGGACTAGGTATCACGAGCAGTACTTC. The variable domain in full, completed from reference TRBV13 and TRBJ2-7, reads AAGVIQSPRHLIKEKRETATLKCYPIPRHDTVYWYQQGPGQDPQFLISFYEKMQSDKGSIPDRFSAQQFSDYHSELNMSSLELGDSALYFCASSFRTRYHEQYFGPGTRLTVT.

The CDR3 nucleotides are TGTGCCAGCAGCTCCCCTCCCGGGGGGCAGGCTGGAAACACCATATATTTT. Its protein is CASSSPPGGQAGNTIYF. V and J are TRBV7-8 and TRBJ1-3, with D possibly TRBD1 on 6 matching bases. The germline V gene encodes CDR1 SGHVS and CDR2 FQNEAQ. V dropped 4 bases and J dropped 2 bases, with 18 bases sitting between them. The CDR3 totals 17 residues.

The V and J genes are TRBV4-1 and TRBJ1-6, with D perhaps TRBD1 (6 bases). There are 18 residues in the CDR3. With 2 bases removed from V and 2 bases from J, the gap between germline ends came to 16 bases. The germline V gene has CDR1 MGHRA and CDR2 YSYEKL. CDR3 residues: CASSQLQGPLAYNSPLHF. CDR3 nucleotide sequence: TGCGCCAGCAGCCAACTACAGGGCCCCCTTGCCTATAATTCACCCCTCCACTTT.

V usage is TRBV28 and J usage is TRBJ2-6, with 8 bases lining up with TRBD1. Germline V gene data show CDR1 as MDHEN and CDR2 as SYDVKM. CDR3 length equals 14 residues. The V segment lost 8 bases and the J segment 4 bases; nucleotides outside the gene matches: 4. The CDR3 DNA sequence: TGTGCCAGCTGGGGACAGGCCGGGGCCAACGTCCTGACTTTC. Its translation is CASWGQAGANVLTF.